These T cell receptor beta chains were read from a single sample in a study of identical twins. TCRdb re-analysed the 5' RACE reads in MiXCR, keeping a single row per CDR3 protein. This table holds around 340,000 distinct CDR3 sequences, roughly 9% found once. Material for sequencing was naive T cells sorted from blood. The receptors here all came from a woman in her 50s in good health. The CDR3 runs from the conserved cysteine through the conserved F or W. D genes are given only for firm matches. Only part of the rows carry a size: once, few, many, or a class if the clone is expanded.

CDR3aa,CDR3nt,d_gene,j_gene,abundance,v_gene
CASSLDNSHTDTQYF,TGCGCCAGCAGCTTGGACAACTCACACACAGATACGCAGTATTTT,NA,TRBJ2-3,NA,TRBV5-1
CSADIGGLSTEAFF,TGCAGTGCTGACATCGGGGGGTTGAGCACTGAAGCTTTCTTT,NA,TRBJ1-1,few,TRBV20-1
CASSQASVPNTEAFF,TGCGCCAGCAGCCAAGCGTCCGTCCCGAACACTGAAGCTTTCTTT,NA,TRBJ1-1,many,TRBV4-1
CASSSGGAYEQYF,TGCGCCAGCAGCTCGGGGGGCGCCTACGAGCAGTACTTC,NA,TRBJ2-7,NA,TRBV5-1
CASGLEQAAGYTF,TGTGCTAGTGGTTTGGAACAGGCGGCTGGCTACACCTTC,NA,TRBJ1-2,NA,TRBV12-5
CAISVTGGGYNEQFF,TGTGCCATCAGTGTTACAGGGGGAGGTTACAATGAGCAGTTCTTC,TRBD1,TRBJ2-1,few,TRBV10-3
CSDRGGHEQFF,TGCAGCGATCGAGGGGGCCATGAGCAGTTCTTC,TRBD1,TRBJ2-1,many,TRBV29-1
CASSQGIRGRNYNEQFF,TGCGCCAGCAGCCAAGGTATACGGGGACGAAATTACAATGAGCAGTTCTTC,NA,TRBJ2-1,NA,TRBV4-1
CSAAPGRGGETQYF,TGCAGTGCAGCCCCGGGCAGAGGAGGGGAGACCCAGTACTTC,NA,TRBJ2-5,NA,TRBV20-1
CASSQGHEQFF,TGTGCCAGCAGCCAAGGCCATGAGCAGTTCTTC,NA,TRBJ2-1,few,TRBV6-5
CATRTQNNNEQFF,TGTGCCACCAGGACCCAGAATAACAATGAGCAGTTCTTC,NA,TRBJ2-1,few,TRBV6-5
CASSLGDGSGQPQHF,TGTGCCAGCAGCTTAGGTGATGGGTCTGGGCAGCCCCAGCATTTT,NA,TRBJ1-5,NA,TRBV11-2
CASSLLPGLDTEAFF,TGCGCCAGCAGCTTGTTGCCTGGGTTGGACACTGAAGCTTTCTTT,NA,TRBJ1-1,many,TRBV5-1
CSVEGLAGPDTQYF,TGCAGCGTTGAGGGACTAGCGGGCCCAGATACGCAGTATTTT,TRBD2,TRBJ2-3,many,TRBV29-1
CASSPRTTINNEQFF,TGCGCCAGCAGCCCCAGGACAACAATTAACAATGAGCAGTTCTTC,NA,TRBJ2-1,NA,TRBV4-1
CASSQFRLAGSHQLNTGELFF,TGTGCCAGCAGTCAATTCCGACTAGCAGGGTCTCACCAGCTCAACACCGGGGAGCTGTTTTTT,TRBD2,TRBJ2-2,NA,TRBV27
CASTAGLFYNEQFF,TGTGCCAGTACGGCGGGACTCTTCTACAATGAGCAGTTCTTC,NA,TRBJ2-1,few,TRBV19
CASSLNPWTSGFSYEQYF,TGCGCCAGCAGCTTGAACCCGTGGACTAGCGGGTTCTCCTACGAGCAGTACTTC,TRBD2,TRBJ2-7,NA,TRBV5-1
CASSLIAVNNEQFF,TGCGCCAGCAGCTTGATAGCAGTAAACAATGAGCAGTTCTTC,NA,TRBJ2-1,few,TRBV5-1
CASSQDASGDEQYF,TGCGCCAGCAGCCAAGACGCTAGCGGCGACGAGCAGTACTTC,TRBD2,TRBJ2-7,NA,TRBV4-1
CASSVAADNEQFF,TGTGCCAGCAGCGTAGCGGCAGACAATGAGCAGTTCTTC,NA,TRBJ2-1,few,TRBV7-9
CASSPQSGRIAGELFF,TGTGCCAGCAGCCCCCAAAGCGGGAGGATAGCCGGGGAGCTGTTTTTT,TRBD2,TRBJ2-2,few,TRBV3-1
CASSLEAGGPEGTQYF,TGTGCCAGCAGTTTAGAAGCGGGAGGGCCGGAAGGTACGCAGTATTTT,TRBD2,TRBJ2-3,many,TRBV12-3/TRBV12-4
CSARGLAGGKSGELFF,TGCAGTGCTAGGGGGCTAGCGGGAGGGAAGTCCGGGGAGCTGTTTTTT,TRBD2,TRBJ2-2,NA,TRBV20-1
CASSPGTRDTDTQYF,TGTGCCAGCAGCCCCGGGACTCGGGACACAGATACGCAGTATTTT,NA,TRBJ2-3,NA,TRBV11-2
CATSRGLLAEQFF,TGTGCCACCAGCAGAGGCCTCCTAGCGGAGCAGTTCTTC,NA,TRBJ2-1,NA,TRBV15
CASSKGLAGAGELFF,TGCGCCAGCAGCAAGGGACTAGCGGGAGCCGGGGAGCTGTTTTTT,TRBD2,TRBJ2-2,many,TRBV5-1
CAWTQGGNEQFF,TGTGCCTGGACCCAGGGCGGCAATGAGCAGTTCTTC,NA,TRBJ2-1,NA,TRBV30
CAISALGASEAFF,TGTGCCATCAGTGCGTTGGGTGCTTCTGAAGCTTTCTTT,NA,TRBJ1-1,few,TRBV10-3
CASRQDANEKLFF,TGTGCCAGCAGACAGGACGCTAATGAAAAACTGTTTTTT,NA,TRBJ1-4,few,TRBV6-1
CASSTRTDMNTEAFF,TGTGCCAGCAGCACCCGGACAGACATGAACACTGAAGCTTTCTTT,NA,TRBJ1-1,many,TRBV2
CAIRAGVEETQYF,TGTGCCATCAGAGCGGGAGTGGAAGAGACCCAGTACTTC,TRBD2,TRBJ2-5,NA,TRBV10-3
CASSFVELRNEQFF,TGTGCCAGCAGTTTTGTGGAGTTACGGAATGAGCAGTTCTTC,NA,TRBJ2-1,NA,TRBV12-3/TRBV12-4
CASSPAGPHNEQFF,TGTGCCAGCAGCCCAGCGGGACCCCACAATGAGCAGTTCTTC,TRBD2,TRBJ2-1,many,TRBV27
CAATLDYNSPLHF,TGTGCCGCTACCCTGGATTATAATTCACCCCTCCACTTT,NA,TRBJ1-6,NA,TRBV10-3
CSARDSFYGYTF,TGCAGTGCTAGAGATAGTTTTTATGGCTACACCTTC,NA,TRBJ1-2,few,TRBV20-1
CASSFGTSGNQETQYF,TGTGCCAGCAGCTTCGGGACTAGCGGAAACCAAGAGACCCAGTACTTC,TRBD2,TRBJ2-5,few,TRBV11-3
CASSWPGGGAGELFF,TGTGCCAGCAGTTGGCCGGGGGGAGGAGCCGGGGAGCTGTTTTTT,TRBD2,TRBJ2-2,many,TRBV27
CASRRSRDARGTEAFF,TGTGCCAGCAGACGAAGCCGGGACGCGAGGGGCACTGAAGCTTTCTTT,NA,TRBJ1-1,few,TRBV7-3
CASRPTSGNTGELFF,TGTGCCAGCAGACCTACTAGCGGGAACACCGGGGAGCTGTTTTTT,TRBD2,TRBJ2-2,NA,TRBV2
CASSLGTLVF,TGTGCCAGCAGCTTAGGGACCCTGGTCTTC,NA,TRBJ2-1,few,TRBV7-6
CSAPGLETDTQYF,TGCAGTGCCCCCGGACTAGAGACAGATACGCAGTATTTT,TRBD2,TRBJ2-3,NA,TRBV20-1
CATRTAAYGYTF,TGTGCCACCAGGACAGCGGCTTATGGCTACACCTTC,NA,TRBJ1-2,NA,TRBV2
CASSLLRETSYEQYF,TGTGCCAGCAGCTTACTTCGGGAAACTTCCTACGAGCAGTACTTC,NA,TRBJ2-7,few,TRBV7-9
CASSTPDFIVGNEQFF,TGTGCCAGCAGTACACCGGACTTCATCGTCGGCAATGAGCAGTTCTTC,NA,TRBJ2-1,few,TRBV28
CSANTAIQYF,TGCAGTGCTAATACAGCCATCCAGTACTTC,NA,TRBJ2-5,NA,TRBV20-1